The rows below give T cell receptor beta chains drawn from one sample of a study of CD8+CD57+ T cells in acquired aplastic anemia. TCRdb reprocessed the reads with MiXCR, giving one entry per CDR3 protein. The sample contains 130,000 or so distinct CDR3 sequences, less than 45% of which appear only once. The sequenced material came from sorted CD4+, CD8+, or CD8+CD57+ T cells (not recorded which) from PBMCs. Source of these receptors: a human donor in good health, serving as a control. The CDR3 runs from the conserved cysteine through the conserved F or W. The D gene is left open where the match is weak. Clone size, where shown, is once, few, many, or a class for clones that have expanded.

V gene	clone size	J gene	D gene	CDR3 DNA	CDR3 protein
TRBV7-8	NA	TRBJ1-5	NA	TGTGCCAGCAGCTTATGGGCGACAGGCAATCAGCCCCAGCATTTT	CASSLWATGNQPQHF
TRBV7-6	once	TRBJ2-7	NA	TGTGCCAGCAGTCCTCAAGGGTTCGGCGAGCAGTACTTC	CASSPQGFGEQYF
TRBV5-5	many	TRBJ1-2	TRBD1	TGTGCCAGCAGCTTGGCCAGGGGGCGGACAGGGGCCGGCTACACCTTC	CASSLARGRTGAGYTF
TRBV12-3/TRBV12-4	NA	TRBJ2-5	TRBD2	TGTGCCAGCAGAAATGCCGGGACTAGCGGGCCCGGGGGGACCCAGTACTTC	CASRNAGTSGPGGTQYF
TRBV5-1	NA	TRBJ2-3	NA	TGCGCCAGCGCGCAGGTAACAGATACGCAGTATTTT	CASAQVTDTQYF
TRBV29-1	NA	TRBJ2-1	TRBD2	TGCAGCGTTGATCGACTAGCGGGGTACAATGAGCAGTTCTTC	CSVDRLAGYNEQFF
TRBV29-1	NA	TRBJ1-1	TRBD1	TGCAGCGCAGGGGGCCTGAACACTGAAGCTTTCTTT	CSAGGLNTEAFF
TRBV25-1	NA	TRBJ2-2	NA	TGTGCCAGCAGTGGAATGGGCGCCAACACCGGGGAGCTGTCTTTT	CASSGMGANTGELSF
TRBV10-2	many	TRBJ1-1	TRBD1	TGCGCCAGCAGGATGGGGACAGGGGGCTTGAACACTGAAGCTTTCTTT	CASRMGTGGLNTEAFF
TRBV5-4	many	TRBJ1-1	NA	TGTGCCACGAGTAAGGGCACTGAAGCTTTCTTT	CATSKGTEAFF
TRBV12-3/TRBV12-4	NA	TRBJ2-3	NA	TGTGCCAGCAGTTTGAACCTCTATACGCAGTATTTT	CASSLNLYTQYF
TRBV20-1	many	TRBJ2-1	TRBD2	TGCAGTGCTAGCGAACTAGCGGTACCTCACAATGAGCAGTTCTTC	CSASELAVPHNEQFF
TRBV7-9	many	TRBJ2-3	NA	TGTGCCAGTAATGGGGGGGGGCCGACAGATACGCAGTATTTT	CASNGGGPTDTQYF
TRBV27	NA	TRBJ2-7	NA	TGTGCCAGCAGTTCCCCGGGTGGAGGGCGGAGTTCCTACGAGCAGTACTTC	CASSSPGGGRSSYEQYF
TRBV10-2	NA	TRBJ2-3	NA	TGCGCCAGCAGTGGTGGCTACCTTTCCGACACAGATACGCAGTATTTT	CASSGGYLSDTDTQYF
TRBV24-1	NA	TRBJ1-5	NA	TGTGCCACCAGTGATAACCCCCTAGGCCAGCCCCAGCATTTT	CATSDNPLGQPQHF
TRBV19	NA	TRBJ1-4	NA	TGTGCCAGTGGTCAGTTGGGTGAAAAACTGTTTTTT	CASGQLGEKLFF
TRBV19	many	TRBJ1-1	TRBD1	TGTGCCAGTAGTATTGACGGGACAGCGAACACTGAAGCTTTCTTT	CASSIDGTANTEAFF
TRBV9	many	TRBJ2-7	NA	TGTGCCAGCAGCCGACTAGGGACTTCCTTCGAGCAGTACTTC	CASSRLGTSFEQYF
TRBV6-5	many	TRBJ1-2	NA	TGTGCCAGCAGTTTTGGTCGAGGGTTAGGGTTGGGCTACACCTTC	CASSFGRGLGLGYTF
TRBV3-1	few	TRBJ2-3	TRBD1	TGTGCCAGCAGCCCGTTCCGGACAGGGGGTCGCACAGATACGCAGTATTTT	CASSPFRTGGRTDTQYF
TRBV5-1	many	TRBJ1-1	TRBD1	TGCGCCAGCAGCCGACTGGCGACAGGGGTCTTTGAAGCTTTCTTT	CASSRLATGVFEAFF
TRBV12-3/TRBV12-4	few	TRBJ1-6	TRBD1	TGTGCCAGCAGTTTGACAGGGCACAATTCACCCCTCCACTTT	CASSLTGHNSPLHF
TRBV2	NA	TRBJ1-6	NA	TGTGCCAGCAGTGAAGACGGACCTTCTAATTCACCCCTCCACTTT	CASSEDGPSNSPLHF